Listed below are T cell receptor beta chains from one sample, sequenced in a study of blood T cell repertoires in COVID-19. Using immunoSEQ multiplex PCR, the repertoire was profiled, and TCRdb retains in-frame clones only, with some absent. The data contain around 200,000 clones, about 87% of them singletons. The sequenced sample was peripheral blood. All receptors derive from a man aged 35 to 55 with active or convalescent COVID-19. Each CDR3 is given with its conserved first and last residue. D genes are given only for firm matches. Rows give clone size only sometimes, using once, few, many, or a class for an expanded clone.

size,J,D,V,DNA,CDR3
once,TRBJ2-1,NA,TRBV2,TGTGCCAGCAGTGAGTTTACTTCCTTGAATGAGCAGTTCTTC,CASSEFTSLNEQFF
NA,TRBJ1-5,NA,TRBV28,TGTGCCAGCAGTTCTCACAGGGATCAGCCCCAGCATTTT,CASSSHRDQPQHF
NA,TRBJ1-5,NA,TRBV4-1,TGCGCCAGCAGCCAAGATGAGGCAGGGCCTCAGCCCCAGCATTTT,CASSQDEAGPQPQHF
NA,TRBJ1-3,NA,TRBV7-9,TGTGCCAGCAGCCCTACAGCAACAGGGAAGTGGGCTGGAAACACCATATATTTT,CASSPTATGKWAGNTIYF
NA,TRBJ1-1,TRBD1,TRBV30,TGTGCCTGGACCCCTCTCGGACAGGGCGACACTGAAGCTTTCTTT,CAWTPLGQGDTEAFF
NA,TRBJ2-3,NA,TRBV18,TGTGCCAGCTCACTACAGGCCACCGGCCCAGATACGCAGTATTTT,CASSLQATGPDTQYF
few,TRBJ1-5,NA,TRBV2,TGTGCCAGCAGGGGGCGAGTATGGCAGCCCCAGCATTTT,CASRGRVWQPQHF
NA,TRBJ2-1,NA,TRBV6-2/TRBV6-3,TGTGCCAGCAGTTACCTAGGGGGTGAGCAGTTCTTC,CASSYLGGEQFF
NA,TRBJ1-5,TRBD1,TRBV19,TGTGCCAGCGACAGGGTCGCAGGTCAGCCCCAGCATTTT,CASDRVAGQPQHF
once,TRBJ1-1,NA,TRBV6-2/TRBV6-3,TGTGCCAGCAGTTACCGGGTCGGGACTGAAGCTTTCTTT,CASSYRVGTEAFF
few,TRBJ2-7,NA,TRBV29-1,TGCAGCGTACTCAGGGGAAACTCCTACGAGCAGTACTTC,CSVLRGNSYEQYF
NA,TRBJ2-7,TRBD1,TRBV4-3,TGCGCCAGCAGCCAAGATATCAAAGGGGACAGGGGCCACGAGCAGTACTTC,CASSQDIKGDRGHEQYF
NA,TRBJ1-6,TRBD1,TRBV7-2,TGTGCCAGCAGCTTAGCAGGGGGCAATTCACCCCTCCACTTT,CASSLAGGNSPLHF
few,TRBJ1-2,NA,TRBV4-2,TGTGCCAGCAGCGGAGTTGGGGAGAGCTATGGCTACACCTTC,CASSGVGESYGYTF
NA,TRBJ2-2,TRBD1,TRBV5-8,TGTGCCAGCAGAACCCGGGACAGGGGGTTCACCGGGGAGCTGTTTTTT,CASRTRDRGFTGELFF
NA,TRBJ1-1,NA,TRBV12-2,TGTGCAAGTCGCTTAGAATACCTACGCGGCACTGAAGCTTTCTTT,CASRLEYLRGTEAFF
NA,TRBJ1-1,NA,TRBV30,TGTGCCTGGAATGCAGGGGTTGAGAACACTGAAGCTTTCTTT,CAWNAGVENTEAFF
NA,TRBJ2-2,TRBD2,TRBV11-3,TGTGCCAGCAGCTCCCGACTAGCGGGGGGCACCGGGGAGCTGTTTTTT,CASSSRLAGGTGELFF
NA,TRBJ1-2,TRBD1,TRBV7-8,TGTGCCAGCAGCCGGGACAGATACAATGGCTACACCTTC,CASSRDRYNGYTF
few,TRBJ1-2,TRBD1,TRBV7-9,TGTGCCAGCAGCTTAGCTGGTAGTAGGGGACAGGGGGGATACTATGGCTACACCTTC,CASSLAGSRGQGGYYGYTF
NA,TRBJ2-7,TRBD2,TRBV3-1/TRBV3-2,TGTGCCAGCAGCCAAGATTCGGGGGGGCAGGGATCCTACGAGCAGTACTTC,CASSQDSGGQGSYEQYF